This T cell receptor (beta chain) was profiled in a study of cytomegalovirus exposure and HLA in healthy donors. Primers included in the PCR were 60 Vbeta and 13 Jbeta primers. Repertoires were generated with immunoSEQ multiplex PCR, while TCRdb's copy carries only in-frame clones and drops some. This sample carries some 30,000 clones, with under 6% going to the ten biggest clones. Germline V gives CDR1 GTSNPN, CDR2 SVGIG (reference sequence). The CDR3 contains 15 residues. The V and J ends lost 5 bases and 4 bases respectively, with 18 bases between them. On this clone: Its matching antigen is unknown.

Findings and limits, study-wide: Later, TCR association rates were found to vary by HLA locus, highest for DRB1 and lowest for HLA-C. The Asian-associated ancestry cluster reportedly had fewer N-insertions than the roughly 700-donor mean in a later analysis.

The source of this sequence is a woman aged 40 to 50 in good health and CMV-seropositive. Sequencing input: PBMCs. This chain joins TRBV30 and TRBJ1-3, with D unclear. The CDR3 DNA reads as TGTGCCTGGGCAACTGGCGGGTCCCCAGGAAACACCATATATTTT. Protein: CAWATGGSPGNTIYF.